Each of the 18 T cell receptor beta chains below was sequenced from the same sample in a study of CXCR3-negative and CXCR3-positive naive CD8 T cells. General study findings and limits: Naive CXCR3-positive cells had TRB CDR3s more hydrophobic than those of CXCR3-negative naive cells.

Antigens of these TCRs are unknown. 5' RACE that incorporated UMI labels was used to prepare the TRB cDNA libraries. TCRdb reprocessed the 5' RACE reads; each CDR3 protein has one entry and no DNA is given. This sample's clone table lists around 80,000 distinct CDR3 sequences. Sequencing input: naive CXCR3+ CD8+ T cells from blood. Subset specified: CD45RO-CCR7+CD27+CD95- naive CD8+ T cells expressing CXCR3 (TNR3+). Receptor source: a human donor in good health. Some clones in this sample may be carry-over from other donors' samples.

CDR3 protein: CASSDLAVSSYNEQFF. The chain joins TRBV7-7 to TRBJ2-1. The V gene's germline CDR1 is SSHAT and CDR2 FNYEAQ (reference sequence). The CDR3 runs to 16 residues.

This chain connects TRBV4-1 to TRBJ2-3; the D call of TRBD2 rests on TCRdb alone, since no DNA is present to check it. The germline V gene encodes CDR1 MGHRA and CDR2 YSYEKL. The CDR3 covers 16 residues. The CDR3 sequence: CASSQDLAGTTDTQYF.

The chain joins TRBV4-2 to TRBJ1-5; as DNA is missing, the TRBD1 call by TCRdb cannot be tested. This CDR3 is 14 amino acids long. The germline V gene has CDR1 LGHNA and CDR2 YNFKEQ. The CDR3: CASSQEGGDQPQHF.

CDR3 in amino acids: CSVEDPQGRTFYGYTF. The chain is built from TRBV29-1 and TRBJ1-2. CDR1 and CDR2 (germline): SQVTM, ANQGSEA. The CDR3 consists of 16 residues.

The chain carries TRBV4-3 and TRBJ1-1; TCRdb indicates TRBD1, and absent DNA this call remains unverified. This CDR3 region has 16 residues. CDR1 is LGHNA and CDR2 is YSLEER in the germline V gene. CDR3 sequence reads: CASSQGAGTGDTEAFF.

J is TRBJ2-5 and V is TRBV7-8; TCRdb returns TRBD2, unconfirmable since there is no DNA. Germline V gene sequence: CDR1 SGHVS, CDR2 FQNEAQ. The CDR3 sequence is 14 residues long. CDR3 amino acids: CASSPNSGGETQYF.

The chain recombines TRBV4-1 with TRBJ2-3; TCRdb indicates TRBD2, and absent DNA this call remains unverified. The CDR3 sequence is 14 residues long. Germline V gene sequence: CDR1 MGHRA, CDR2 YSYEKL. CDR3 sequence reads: CASNQEAGRHTQYF.

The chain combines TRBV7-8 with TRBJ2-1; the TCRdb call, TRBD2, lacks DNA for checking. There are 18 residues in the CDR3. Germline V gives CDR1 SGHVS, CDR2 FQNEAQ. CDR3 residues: CASSLILNRDLLYNEQFF.

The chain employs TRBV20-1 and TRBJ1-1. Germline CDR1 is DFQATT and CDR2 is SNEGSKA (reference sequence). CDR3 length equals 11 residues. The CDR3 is CSAPLRTEAFF.

CDR3 sequence: CASSLAGGQGDGYTF. This chain connects TRBV7-6 to TRBJ1-2; TCRdb proposes TRBD1, but this gene call is untestable without DNA. CDR3 length equals 15 residues. Germline V gene data show CDR1 as SGHVS and CDR2 as FNYEAQ.

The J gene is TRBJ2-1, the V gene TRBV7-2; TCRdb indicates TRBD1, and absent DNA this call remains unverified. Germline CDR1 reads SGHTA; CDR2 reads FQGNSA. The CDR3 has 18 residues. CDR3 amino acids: CASSFPVTAGGEHNEQFF.

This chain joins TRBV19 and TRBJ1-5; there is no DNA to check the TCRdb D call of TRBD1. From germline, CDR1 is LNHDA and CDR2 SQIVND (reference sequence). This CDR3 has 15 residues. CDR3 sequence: CASSTTDRSNQPQHF.

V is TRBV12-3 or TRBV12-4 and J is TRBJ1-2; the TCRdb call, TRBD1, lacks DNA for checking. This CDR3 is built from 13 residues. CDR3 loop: CASRQDGGPGYTF.

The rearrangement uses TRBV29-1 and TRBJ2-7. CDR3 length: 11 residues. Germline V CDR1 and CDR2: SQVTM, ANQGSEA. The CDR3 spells CSVGTAYEQYF.

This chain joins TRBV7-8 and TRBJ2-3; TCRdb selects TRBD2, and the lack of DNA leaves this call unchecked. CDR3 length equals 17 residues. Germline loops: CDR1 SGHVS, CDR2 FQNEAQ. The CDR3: CASSFIPGTSGTDTQYF.

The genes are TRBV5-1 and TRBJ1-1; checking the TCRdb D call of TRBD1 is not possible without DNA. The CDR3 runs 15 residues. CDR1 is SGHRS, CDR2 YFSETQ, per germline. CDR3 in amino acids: CASRGQGADNTEAFF.

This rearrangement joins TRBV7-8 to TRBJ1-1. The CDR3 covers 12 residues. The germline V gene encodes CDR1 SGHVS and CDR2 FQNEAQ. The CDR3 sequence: CASVGGVPEAFF.

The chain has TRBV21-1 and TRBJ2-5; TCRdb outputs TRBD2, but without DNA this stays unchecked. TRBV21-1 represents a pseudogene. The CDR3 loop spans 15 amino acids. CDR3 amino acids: CASSKERGKSETQYF.